These 16 T cell receptor beta chains were sequenced from one sample in a study of shared clonotypes between healthy human individuals. The protocol was immunoSEQ multiplex PCR, while the TCRdb copy is restricted to in-frame clones and leaves out a portion. The table includes about 490,000 clones, roughly 80% detected once. Sequencing used PBMCs. These receptors all stem from a woman aged 40 to 49 in good health. Some clones in this sample may be carry-over from other donors' samples.

This clone was seen just once. A far larger clone is just one base off, so this is likely a read error. The chain employs TRBV7-6 and TRBJ2-3; D is perhaps TRBD1 or TRBD2 (5 bases each). From germline, CDR1 is SGHVS and CDR2 FNYEAQ. CDR3 length: 16 amino acids. Here the CDR3 DNA reads TGTGCCGGCAGCCTGGGGGTAGGCAGATACACAGATACGCAGTATTTT. Translating it yields CAGSLGVGRYTDTQYF.

The chain employs TRBV19 and TRBJ1-2; TRBD1 matches at 7 bases. Germline V CDR1 and CDR2: LNHDA, SQIVND (reference sequence). J was trimmed by 7 bases and V by 4 bases; bases with no gene match: 12. The CDR3 contains 15 residues. CDR3 bases: TGTGCCAGTAGTAAAACAGAGACAGGGAGTTTTGGCTACACCTTC. Its protein product is CASSKTETGSFGYTF.

V and J are TRBV29-1 and TRBJ2-3; weak D call: TRBD1 (6 bases). Per germline, CDR1 SQVTM and CDR2 ANQGSEA. Trimming took off 4 bases at V and 3 bases at J, with 11 bases between the two ends. The CDR3 runs to 13 residues. CDR3 DNA sequence: TGCAGCGTTGGGCCGGGACATACAGATACGCAGTATTTT. Protein product: CSVGPGHTDTQYF.

Of note for this clone: A far larger clone is one nucleotide away, so this likely arose from a read error. V usage is TRBV4-3 and J usage is TRBJ2-5; perhaps TRBD2 as D (6 bases). The better agreement between TRBJ2-7 and the DNA end casts doubt on the J call. Germline CDR1 reads LGHNA; CDR2 reads YSLEER. This CDR3 is 14 amino acids long. CDR3 DNA sequence: TGCGCCAGCAGCCGATTTGCGGGGCCCTACGAGCAGTACTTC. Translated, it gives CASSRFAGPYEQYF.

The chain combines TRBV28 with TRBJ1-2; 7 bases align to TRBD1. The CDR3 is 17 residues long. The junction had 13 bases not matched to a gene; V was cut back by 5 bases and J by 1 base. The V gene's germline CDR1 is MDHEN and CDR2 SYDVKM. The CDR3 region is CASSAPQTGTLNYGYTF. CDR3 coding DNA: TGTGCCAGCAGTGCTCCCCAGACAGGGACCCTTAACTATGGCTACACCTTC.

This clone was seen only once. CDR3 protein: CASSLGTSGSNTDTQYF. The DNA for the CDR3 is TGTGCCAGCAGCTTAGGGACTAGCGGGTCAAACACAGATACGCAGTATTTT. V gene TRBV11-3 combines with J gene TRBJ2-3; 11 positions agree with TRBD2. CDR3 length: 17 amino acids. The J segment lost 2 bases and the V segment lost 1 base, leaving 5 bases of the junction unmatched. Germline V gene lookup returns CDR1 SGHNT and CDR2 YENEEA.

The chain recombines TRBV15 with TRBJ2-7, with 9 bases aligning to TRBD1. The J segment lost 6 bases and the V segment lost 3 bases, leaving 9 bases of the junction unmatched. The germline V gene has CDR1 LNHNV and CDR2 YYDKDF (reference sequence). The CDR3 totals 15 residues. The CDR3 DNA sequence: TGTGCCACCAGCAGGGGACGGGACAGGGCCCTCGAGCAGTACTTC. This encodes CATSRGRDRALEQYF.

The V and J genes are TRBV7-9 and TRBJ2-7; perhaps TRBD1 as D (6 bases). Germline V gene lookup returns CDR1 SEHNR and CDR2 FQNEAQ (reference sequence). The V end was cut by 5 bases, the J end by 0 bases, with 14 bases between. The CDR3 contains 15 residues. CDR3 nucleotide sequence: TGTGCCAGCAGCCAAACCCAGGGGAGCTCCTACGAGCAGTACTTC. This encodes CASSQTQGSSYEQYF.

The sample holds many counts of this clone. Other DNA sequences in this sample translate to the same CDR3. V and J are TRBV5-6 and TRBJ2-7; D possibly uses TRBD1 or TRBD2 (5 bases each). Trimming took 0 bases from V and 6 from J, leaving 10 bases between them. The CDR3 covers 13 residues. Germline V lookup: CDR1 SGHDT, CDR2 YYEEEE. This CDR3 is CASSLDRDGEQYF. The CDR3 bases are TGTGCCAGCAGCTTGGACCGGGACGGCGAGCAGTACTTC.

The gene calls are TRBV28 and TRBJ2-7, with TRBD1 identical over 9 bases. The CDR3 consists of 13 residues. CDR1 and CDR2 (germline): MDHEN, SYDVKM. Trimming at V came to 7 bases and at J to 3 bases, leaving 4 bases not matched to a gene. The CDR3 reads CASIPGQGYEQYF. The CDR3 DNA is TGTGCCAGCATCCCGGGACAGGGCTACGAGCAGTACTTC.

The CDR3 region has the DNA TGTGCCAGCAGTACTGGACAAAACTATGGCTACACCTTC. Translation gives CASSTGQNYGYTF. The gene calls are TRBV28 and TRBJ1-2; the D gene is possibly TRBD1 (5 bases). The germline V gene encodes CDR1 MDHEN and CDR2 SYDVKM. V lost 5 bases and J lost 2, with 9 bases in between. This CDR3 has 13 amino acids.

This chain joins TRBV30 and TRBJ1-5; D uncertain. V gave up 0 bases and J gave up 5 bases, with 11 bases separating them. This CDR3 region has 14 residues. Germline lookup yields CDR1 GTSNPN and CDR2 SVGIG (reference sequence). The chain's CDR3 is CAWSVGYRDQPQHF. The DNA for the CDR3 is TGTGCCTGGAGTGTGGGGTATAGGGATCAGCCCCAGCATTTT.

The rearrangement uses TRBV18 and TRBJ2-1, with 7 bases lining up with TRBD2. Germline CDR1 KGHSH, CDR2 LQKENI. J gave up 7 bases and V 2 bases, and 8 bases lay outside the gene matches. The CDR3 is made up of 15 amino acids. The CDR3: CASSPGGEGVNEQFF. The CDR3 nucleotides are TGTGCCAGCTCACCAGGGGGGGAAGGAGTAAATGAGCAGTTCTTC.

The gene calls are TRBV11-2 and TRBJ1-1; TRBD1 agrees at 7 bases. CDR3 size: 15 residues. CDR1 and CDR2 (germline): SGHAT, FQNNGV. Trimming took 3 bases from V and 1 from J; bases not matched to a gene: 5. CDR3 residues: CASSFTGAGNTEAFF. The CDR3, as DNA: TGTGCCAGCAGCTTTACAGGGGCGGGGAACACTGAAGCTTTCTTT.

The chain links TRBV14 to TRBJ2-7; TRBD2 matches at 7 bases. The CDR3 has 16 amino acids. With 4 bases clipped from V and 4 bases from J, the junction kept 13 bases outside the gene matches. Germline V gene lookup returns CDR1 SGHDN and CDR2 FVKESK. The CDR3 nucleotides read TGTGCCAGCAGCCTTCTGTCTTGGGAGGGCCGGTACGAGCAGTACTTC. Translation: CASSLLSWEGRYEQYF.

V is TRBV13 and J is TRBJ1-1; D ambiguous. The V gene's germline CDR1 is PRHDT and CDR2 FYEKMQ (reference sequence). This CDR3 contains 13 residues. Deletions cut 0 bases from V and 0 bases from J, with 2 bases between. The CDR3 here is CASSLGVNTEAFF. The CDR3, as DNA: TGTGCCAGCAGCTTAGGTGTGAACACTGAAGCTTTCTTT. Using reference TRBV13 and TRBJ1-1 for the parts outside the CDR3, the full variable domain is AAGVIQSPRHLIKEKRETATLKCYPIPRHDTVYWYQQGPGQDPQFLISFYEKMQSDKGSIPDRFSAQQFSDYHSELNMSSLELGDSALYFCASSLGVNTEAFFGQGTRLTVV.